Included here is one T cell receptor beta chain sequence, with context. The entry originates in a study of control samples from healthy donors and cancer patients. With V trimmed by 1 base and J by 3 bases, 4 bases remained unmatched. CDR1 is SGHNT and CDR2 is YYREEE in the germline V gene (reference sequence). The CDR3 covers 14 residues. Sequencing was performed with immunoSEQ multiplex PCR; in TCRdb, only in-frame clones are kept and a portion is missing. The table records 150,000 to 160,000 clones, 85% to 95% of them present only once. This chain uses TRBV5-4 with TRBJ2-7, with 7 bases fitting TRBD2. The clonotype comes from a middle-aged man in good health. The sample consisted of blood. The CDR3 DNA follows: TGTGCCAGCAGCTTGAAAACGGGGGGCTACGAGCAGTACTTC. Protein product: CASSLKTGGYEQYF.